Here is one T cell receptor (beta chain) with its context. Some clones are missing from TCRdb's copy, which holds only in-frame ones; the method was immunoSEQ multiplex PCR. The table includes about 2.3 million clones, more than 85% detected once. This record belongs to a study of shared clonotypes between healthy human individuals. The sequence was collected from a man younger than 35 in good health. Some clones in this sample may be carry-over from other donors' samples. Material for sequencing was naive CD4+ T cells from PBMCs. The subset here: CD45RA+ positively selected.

CDR3 DNA sequence: TGTGCCAGCAGGGTCTTATCGGGTTATGGCTACACCTTC. Residues: CASRVLSGYGYTF. The chain combines TRBV28 with TRBJ1-2; D gene uncertain. This CDR3 has 13 residues. Germline CDR1 is MDHEN and CDR2 is SYDVKM. Trimming removed 6 bases from V and 5 bases from J, with 13 bases in between.